Listed below are T cell receptor beta chains from one sample, sequenced in a study of control samples from healthy donors and cancer patients. Sequencing used immunoSEQ multiplex PCR; TCRdb keeps in-frame clones, though not all of them. The sample comprises about 140,000 clones, roughly 94% of which are singletons, and about an eighth rests with the top ten. Sample: blood. The source of these receptors is a middle-aged man in good health. CDR3s include the opening cysteine and the closing phenylalanine or tryptophan. The D gene is left open where the match is weak. A clone size is listed for some rows: how often the clone was seen (once, few, many), or a class if it is expanded.

DNA	CDR3	V	J	D	size
TGTGCCAGCAGTTTATTTACAGGGTCGTCTGTTTACGAGCAGTACTTC	CASSLFTGSSVYEQYF	TRBV28	TRBJ2-7	NA	NA
TGTGCCAGCAGCCCATCCGGGACAGGGGACTATGGCTACACCTTC	CASSPSGTGDYGYTF	TRBV9	TRBJ1-2	TRBD1	once
TGTGCCAGCAGTTACGGTGGAAACACTGAAGCTTTCTTT	CASSYGGNTEAFF	TRBV6-5	TRBJ1-1	NA	NA
TGTGCCAGCAGTATTGGACTGGCTACCTACAATGAGCAGTTCTTC	CASSIGLATYNEQFF	TRBV9	TRBJ2-1	NA	NA
TGTGCCAGCAGAATGAACACTGAAGCTTTCTTT	CASRMNTEAFF	TRBV6-5	TRBJ1-1	NA	NA
TGTGCCAGCAGCCAAGAGTCCCTAGCGGGAGGGCCTTACGAGCAGTACTTC	CASSQESLAGGPYEQYF	TRBV4-2	TRBJ2-7	TRBD2	NA
TGTGCCAGCAGTCCGTCAACAGGGGGAGGCACAGATACGCAGTATTTT	CASSPSTGGGTDTQYF	TRBV6-4	TRBJ2-3	TRBD1	NA
TGTGCCAGCAGTGAATTTGGGGGACTCGGACAGCCCCAGCATTTT	CASSEFGGLGQPQHF	TRBV2	TRBJ1-5	NA	NA
TGTGCCAGCAGCGAGGGACCACCGAGGGATGAGCAGTTCTTC	CASSEGPPRDEQFF	TRBV7-3	TRBJ2-1	NA	NA
TGTGCCAGCAGCTTAGAAGCCCGGGGGGGCAGCTCTGGAAACACCATATATTTT	CASSLEARGGSSGNTIYF	TRBV11-2	TRBJ1-3	NA	NA
TGTGCCAGCAGCGTAGTAGGGCATTTCGAAGATACGCAGTATTTT	CASSVVGHFEDTQYF	TRBV9	TRBJ2-3	NA	NA
TGTGCCAGCAGTTTCGCCGGCCAGAGCGCGTATGGCTACACCTTC	CASSFAGQSAYGYTF	TRBV6-2/TRBV6-3	TRBJ1-2	NA	NA
TGTGCCAGCAGCCAGCGAAATTCACCCCTCCACTTT	CASSQRNSPLHF	TRBV4-2	TRBJ1-6	NA	NA
TGTGCCAGCTCACCAATCAATGCGAACACCGGGGAGCTGTTTTTT	CASSPINANTGELFF	TRBV18	TRBJ2-2	NA	NA
TGTGCCAGCTCTCGGACGCTGAACACTGAAGCTTTCTTT	CASSRTLNTEAFF	TRBV18	TRBJ1-1	NA	NA
TGTGCCAGCAGTGAAGGATGGGGCTACACCTTC	CASSEGWGYTF	TRBV6-1	TRBJ1-2	NA	once
TGTGCCACCAGTGATTTGCGGCTCGGGGAGCTGTTTTTT	CATSDLRLGELFF	TRBV24-1	TRBJ2-2	NA	NA
TGTGCCAGCAGGGAGGGGGCGGGGAACACTGAAGCTTTCTTT	CASREGAGNTEAFF	TRBV6-5	TRBJ1-1	TRBD1	NA
TGTGCCAGCAGCTTTGGCCCTACCTACGAGCAGTACTTC	CASSFGPTYEQYF	TRBV5-6	TRBJ2-7	NA	NA
TGTGCCAGCAGCTCGGGAGGGGATAACTATGGCTACACCTTC	CASSSGGDNYGYTF	TRBV5-6	TRBJ1-2	NA	once
TGTGCCAGCAGCTTCGACGGCGGCTCCTACGAGCAGTACTTC	CASSFDGGSYEQYF	TRBV11-2	TRBJ2-7	NA	NA
TGTGCCAGCAGCCTAAGTAGTAGCTCTGGGGCCAACGTCCTGACTTTC	CASSLSSSSGANVLTF	TRBV3-1/TRBV3-2	TRBJ2-6	NA	NA
TGTGCCAGCAGCTTTGGGGGGGGGTACCAAGAGACCCAGTACTTC	CASSFGGGYQETQYF	TRBV5-4	TRBJ2-5	TRBD2	NA
TGTGCCACCAGCAGAGAATGGCCAACAACAGGGACTGAGCAGTACTTC	CATSREWPTTGTEQYF	TRBV15	TRBJ2-7	NA	NA
TGTGCCAGTAGTAGGGGGGCTGAAGCTTTCTTT	CASSRGAEAFF	TRBV19	TRBJ1-1	NA	NA
TGTGCCAGCAGCGTAAAGGTTATGGTTAGCAATTACTACGAGCAGTACTTC	CASSVKVMVSNYYEQYF	TRBV9	TRBJ2-7	NA	NA
TGTGCCAGCAGCTTGGCTGCGACCCCCAGCCTAGTCGAGCAGTACTTC	CASSLAATPSLVEQYF	TRBV5-4	TRBJ2-7	NA	NA
TGTGCCAGCACATCGCGGGATAAGTTTAAGACCCAGTACTTC	CASTSRDKFKTQYF	TRBV28	TRBJ2-5	NA	NA
TGTGCCAGCGGCTCCGGACAGGGGGTGCGAGCTTTCTTT	CASGSGQGVRAFF	TRBV28	TRBJ1-1	TRBD1	NA
TGCGCCAGCAGCTTGGGGTTGGACAGGGATCAGCCCCAGCATTTT	CASSLGLDRDQPQHF	TRBV5-1	TRBJ1-5	TRBD1	NA